This TCR beta chain stems from a study of T cell responses to AZD1222 COVID-19 vaccine. The CDR3 has 16 amino acids. V was clipped by 5 bases and J by 5 bases; unmatched bases: 11. Looked up from germline, CDR1 is SGHTS and CDR2 is YDEGEE. About this clone itself: What it binds is unknown.

Findings and caveats of the study: The sample set comprised mostly white British donors with more females, and clonal diversity was possibly underestimated. Following two doses of AZD1222, Spike-specific TCR breadth and depth rose.

The assay was immunoSEQ multiplex PCR, and TCRdb's table has in-frame clones only and misses some. Counted here are over 55,000 clones, 80% to 90% occurring once; the ten biggest clones make up 5.5% to 8%. The receptor comes from an adult who received the AZD1222 COVID-19 vaccine. The chain employs TRBV5-8 and TRBJ2-3, with 10 positions matching TRBD1. Sequenced material: peripheral blood, taken 28 days after the second AZD1222 dose. The CDR3 loop is CASSYLLTGGRDTQYF. The CDR3 nucleotides read TGTGCCAGCAGTTATTTACTGACAGGGGGCAGAGATACGCAGTATTTT.